The T cell receptor (beta chain) described here comes from a study of CXCR4 blockade with PD-1 therapy in pancreatic cancer. Study results and caveats: Convergent selection by common tumor antigens was suggested by nucleotide rearrangement counts. Sequencing covered TCRbeta chains only, not alpha chains. Survival did not correlate with tumor clonality, which averaged approximately 0.15 versus 0.048.

These archived tumors were resected from patients never given neoadjuvant therapy beforehand. This clone was recorded only once. Its specificity is unknown. V was pared by 0 bases and J by 8 bases, with 4 bases of the junction left unmatched. The CDR3 loop spans 14 amino acids. Germline CDR1 reads SGHRS; CDR2 reads YFSETQ. Clones were sequenced by immunoSEQ multiplex PCR, and TCRdb holds only the in-frame ones, with some missing. The data hold over 15,000 clones, with around 70% observed a single time. What was sequenced was tumor tissue. The TCR sequence derives from a human donor with pancreatic ductal adenocarcinoma. The J gene is TRBJ1-2, the V gene TRBV5-1, with 10 bases identical to TRBD1. CDR3: CASSLGGTGAGYTF. In DNA form, the CDR3 reads TGCGCCAGCAGCTTGGGGGGGACAGGGGCCGGCTACACCTTC.